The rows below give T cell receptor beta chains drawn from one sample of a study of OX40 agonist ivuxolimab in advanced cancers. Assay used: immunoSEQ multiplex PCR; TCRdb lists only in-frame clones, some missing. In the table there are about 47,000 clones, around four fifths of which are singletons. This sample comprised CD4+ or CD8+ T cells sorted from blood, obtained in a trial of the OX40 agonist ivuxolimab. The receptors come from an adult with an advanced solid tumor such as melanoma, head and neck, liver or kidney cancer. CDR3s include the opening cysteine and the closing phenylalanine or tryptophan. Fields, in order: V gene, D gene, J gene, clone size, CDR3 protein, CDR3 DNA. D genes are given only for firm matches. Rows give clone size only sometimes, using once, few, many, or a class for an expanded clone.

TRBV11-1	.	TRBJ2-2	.	CASSLGARAGELFF	TGTGCCAGCAGCTTGGGGGCCCGGGCCGGGGAGCTGTTTTTT
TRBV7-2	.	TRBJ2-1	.	CASSLEARRVLEQFF	TGTGCCAGCAGCTTAGAAGCCAGAAGGGTCCTTGAGCAGTTCTTC
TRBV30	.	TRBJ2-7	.	CAWNGPSELSYEQYF	TGTGCCTGGAACGGACCTAGCGAGCTTTCCTACGAGCAGTACTTC
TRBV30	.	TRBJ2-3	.	CAWSNPTDTQYF	TGTGCCTGGAGTAACCCCACAGATACGCAGTATTTT
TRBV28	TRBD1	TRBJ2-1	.	CASRSGTGGAYTDNEQFF	TGTGCCAGCAGATCCGGGACAGGGGGCGCCTATACGGACAATGAGCAGTTCTTC
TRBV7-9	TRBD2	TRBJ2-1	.	CASSARTSPINEQFF	TGTGCCAGCAGCGCCCGGACTAGTCCAATCAATGAGCAGTTCTTC
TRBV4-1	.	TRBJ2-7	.	CASSQDGISYEQYF	TGCGCCAGCAGCCAAGACGGAATTTCCTACGAGCAGTACTTC
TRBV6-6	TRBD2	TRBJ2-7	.	CASSLAGWMDEQYF	TGTGCCAGCAGTCTAGCGGGGTGGATGGACGAGCAGTACTTC
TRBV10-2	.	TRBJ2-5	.	CASSRLAQETQYF	TGCGCCAGCAGCCGACTGGCACAAGAGACCCAGTACTTC
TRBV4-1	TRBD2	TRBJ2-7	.	CASSQAPGGSHEQYF	TGCGCCAGCAGCCAAGCCCCGGGAGGAAGCCACGAGCAGTACTTC
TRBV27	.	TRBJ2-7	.	CASSYGRGLAYEQYF	TGTGCCAGCAGCTACGGGAGGGGGCTGGCCTACGAGCAGTACTTC
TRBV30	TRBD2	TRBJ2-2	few	CAWSMTSGSGGELFF	TGTGCCTGGAGTATGACTAGCGGGAGTGGCGGGGAGCTGTTTTTT
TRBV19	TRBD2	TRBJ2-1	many	CASSMGGSSYNEQFF	TGTGCCAGTAGTATGGGCGGGAGCTCCTACAATGAGCAGTTCTTC
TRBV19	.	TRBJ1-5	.	CASNPANGGNQPQHF	TGTGCCAGTAATCCCGCCAACGGAGGCAATCAGCCCCAGCATTTT
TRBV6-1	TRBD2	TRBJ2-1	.	CASGTLAGSNEQFF	TGTGCCAGCGGGACACTAGCGGGTTCCAATGAGCAGTTCTTC
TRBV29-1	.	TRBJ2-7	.	CSVSDGSSYEQYF	TGCAGCGTCTCGGACGGGTCCTCCTACGAGCAGTACTTC
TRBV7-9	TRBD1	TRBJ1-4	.	CASSPRDRENEKLFF	TGTGCCAGCAGCCCCCGGGACAGGGAGAATGAAAAACTGTTTTTT
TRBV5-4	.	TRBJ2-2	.	CASSLIGELFF	TGTGCCAGCAGCTTGATCGGGGAGCTGTTTTTT
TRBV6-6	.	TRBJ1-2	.	CASSFEPGDYYGYTF	TGTGCCAGCAGTTTCGAGCCAGGGGACTACTATGGCTACACCTTC
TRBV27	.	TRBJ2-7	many	CASSLSMAYEQYF	TGTGCCAGCAGTTTATCGATGGCCTACGAGCAGTACTTC
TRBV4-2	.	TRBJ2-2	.	CASSQGTAIVEGELFF	TGTGCCAGCAGCCAAGGGACTGCGATAGTGGAGGGGGAGCTGTTTTTT
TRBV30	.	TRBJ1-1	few	CAWSLLGPTEAFF	TGTGCCTGGAGTCTCTTGGGACCCACTGAAGCTTTCTTT
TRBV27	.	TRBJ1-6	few	CASSLHNSPLHF	TGTGCCAGCAGCCTTCATAATTCACCCCTCCACTTT
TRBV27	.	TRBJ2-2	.	CASSPTDTGELFF	TGTGCCAGCAGTCCTACCGACACCGGGGAGCTGTTTTTT
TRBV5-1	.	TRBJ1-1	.	CASAWGTEAFF	TGCGCCAGTGCTTGGGGAACTGAAGCTTTCTTT
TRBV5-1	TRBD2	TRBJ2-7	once	CASFGGGEQYF	TGCGCCAGCTTTGGGGGAGGGGAGCAGTACTTC
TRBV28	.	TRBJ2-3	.	CASSPPVGSGLTDTQYF	TGTGCCAGCAGTCCGCCTGTCGGATCCGGCCTCACAGATACGCAGTATTTT
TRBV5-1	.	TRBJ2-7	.	CASSPSRGDLEQYF	TGCGCCAGCAGTCCCAGCAGGGGGGACCTGGAGCAGTACTTC